This T cell receptor beta chain was obtained from a study of cytotoxic CD8 clonotypes in ibrutinib-treated CLL. Study details: Around 25 partial and 2 complete responses; at median roughly 67 months, approximately 14 remitted, roughly 12 progressed.

A remark on this clone: Antigen: not known.

Germline CDR1 SGDLS, CDR2 YYNGEE. J was trimmed by 4 bases and V by 1 base; bases with no gene match: 5. This CDR3 region has 15 residues. Clones were sequenced by immunoSEQ multiplex PCR, and TCRdb holds only the in-frame ones, with some missing. The table has about 140,000 clones, around 80% seen once. General study results and limits: Clonality went higher at ibrutinib response and then dropped back toward baseline at progression.

Sequencing used PBMCs, obtained after 36 months of ibrutinib treatment. The chain has TRBV9 and TRBJ1-1; the match to TRBD1 covers 9 bases. The TCR comes from a human donor with chronic lymphocytic leukemia. The CDR3, as DNA: TGTGCCAGCAGCGTAACTTCGGACAGGGGCACTGAAGCTTTCTTT. Translating gives CASSVTSDRGTEAFF.